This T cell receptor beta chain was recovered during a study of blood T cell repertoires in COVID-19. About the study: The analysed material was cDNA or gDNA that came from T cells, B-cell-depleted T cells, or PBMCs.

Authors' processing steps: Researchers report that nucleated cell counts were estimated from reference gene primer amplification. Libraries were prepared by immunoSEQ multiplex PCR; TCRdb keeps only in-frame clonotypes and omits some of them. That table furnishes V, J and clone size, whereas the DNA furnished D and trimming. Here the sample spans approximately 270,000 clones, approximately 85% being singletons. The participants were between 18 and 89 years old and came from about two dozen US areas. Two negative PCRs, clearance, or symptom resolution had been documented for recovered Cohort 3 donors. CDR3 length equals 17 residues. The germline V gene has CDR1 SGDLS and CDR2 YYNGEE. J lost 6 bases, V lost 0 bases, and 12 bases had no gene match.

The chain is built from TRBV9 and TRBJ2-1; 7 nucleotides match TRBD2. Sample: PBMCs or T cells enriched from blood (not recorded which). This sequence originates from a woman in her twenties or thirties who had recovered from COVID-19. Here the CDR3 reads CASSVVPRGEGLNEQFF. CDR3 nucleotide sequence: TGTGCCAGCAGCGTAGTTCCTCGGGGGGAGGGCCTCAATGAGCAGTTCTTC.